The clone carrying this T cell receptor beta chain has ten or more counts. The antigen remains unidentified. Moderate-to-severe activity, CAS at least 3, NOSPECS at least 4 and duration under 3 months characterized donors with ophthalmopathy. Orbital computed tomography, together with clinical symptoms, serum thyroxine, TRAb and thyroid ultrasound, was used for diagnosis. Fresh peripheral blood (10 ml) yielded the PBMCs. This CDR3 is built from 16 residues. V shed 4 bases and J 1 base; nucleotides not matched to a gene: 1. Germline CDR1 MNHEY, CDR2 SVGAGI. This specimen comes from a study of Graves' ophthalmopathy and Graves' hyperthyroidism. RNA transcripts were the template, and TCR beta CDR3 regions were amplified from them. HTBI primers were used in a first-round RT-PCR, which preceded a second-round multiplex PCR. TCRdb itself ran the multiplex PCR reads through MiXCR, one entry per CDR3 protein. The top ten hold 9.5% to 10% of the sample, which has fewer than 600,000 distinct CDR3 sequences, around 15% seen once.

Whole-study findings and limits: Blood shared most expanded thyroid clonotypes above 0.001 frequency.

The chain combines TRBV6-5 with TRBJ2-2; 12 nucleotides agree with TRBD2. The TCR originated in a woman younger than 45 with Graves' ophthalmopathy. Sequences were obtained from blood. CDR3 DNA sequence: TGTGCCAGCAGTTGGGGACTAGCGGGGAACACCGGGGAGCTGTTTTTT. It codes for CASSWGLAGNTGELFF.